A single sample is the source of the 2 T cell receptor beta chains below, sequenced in a study of human T cells and chemical hapten exposure. The time point: healthy volunteer bleed at 2 weeks. The template was total RNA from unfractionated whole blood. MiXCR, run by TCRdb on the RACE reads, gives a single entry per CDR3 protein. The sample lists roughly 120,000 distinct CDR3 sequences; 9% to 10% were seen once. The sequencing input was whole blood. The receptor source for this set is a male donor in good health. Some clones in this sample may be carry-over from other donors' samples.

The sample holds many counts of this clonotype. The chain links TRBV6-5 to TRBJ1-1; 10 bases are shared with TRBD1. The junction had 10 bases not matched to a gene; V was cut back by 2 bases and J by 1 base. The CDR3 sequence is 18 residues long. The germline V gene has CDR1 MNHEY and CDR2 SVGAGI. The CDR3 loop is CASSYLRPGQGRNTEAFF. The CDR3 DNA sequence: TGTGCCAGCAGTTACCTCCGGCCGGGACAGGGGAGGAACACTGAAGCTTTCTTT.

This chain joins TRBV29-1 and TRBJ2-7; D may correspond to TRBD1 or TRBD2 (6 bases each). The CDR3 is 14 amino acids. Germline CDR1 is SQVTM and CDR2 is ANQGSEA. Trimming took 3 bases from V and 2 from J, leaving 14 bases between them. CDR3: CSVDRGQEPYEQYF. CDR3 nucleotides: TGCAGCGTTGATCGGGGGCAGGAACCCTACGAGCAGTACTTC.